These 30 T cell receptor beta chains share one sample of origin, sequenced in a study of blood T cell repertoires in COVID-19. Data came from immunoSEQ multiplex PCR; TCRdb stores just in-frame clones and leaves some out. The sample carries 330,000 or so clones, about 87% recorded once. The sequencing sample was made of PBMCs or T cells enriched from blood (not recorded which). These receptors were collected from a man in his forties or fifties in a cohort exposed to, infected with or recovered from COVID-19 (not recorded which).

The genes are TRBV5-1 and TRBJ2-5; 11 nucleotides agree with TRBD2. CDR3 length: 14 residues. Per the germline V gene, CDR1 is SGHRS and CDR2 is YFSETQ. The V and J ends lost 5 bases and 5 bases, in that order; junction bases with no gene match: 5. In nucleotides, the CDR3 is TGCGCCAGCAGGTTAGCGGGAGGGACTGAGACCCAGTACTTC. This sequence encodes CASRLAGGTETQYF.

V gene TRBV12-5 combines with J gene TRBJ1-3; a possible D gene is TRBD1 (5 bases). In germline, CDR1 is LGHNT, CDR2 FRNRAP. With 1 base removed from V and 1 base from J, the gap between germline ends came to 32 bases. The CDR3 is made up of 23 amino acids. The CDR3 loop reads CASGLARQKPRISLLFSGNTIYF. DNA of the CDR3: TGTGCTAGTGGTTTGGCCCGACAGAAGCCTCGAATAAGCCTGTTGTTTTCTGGAAACACCATATATTTT.

The chain combines TRBV29-1 with TRBJ2-1; 8 bases match TRBD2. V dropped 4 bases and J dropped 7; count of bases not matched to a gene: 6. This CDR3 is built from 13 residues. Germline V CDR1 and CDR2: SQVTM, ANQGSEA. The CDR3 sequence: CSVAGGLRNEQFF. The CDR3 bases are TGCAGCGTTGCGGGGGGGCTAAGAAATGAGCAGTTCTTC.

J is TRBJ2-1 and V is TRBV5-1; possible D gene TRBD2, 6 bases. Germline CDR1 SGHRS, CDR2 YFSETQ. The CDR3 length is 18 residues. The ends were cut back, 5 bases at V and 0 bases at J, with 21 bases in the middle. The CDR3 DNA follows: TGCGCCAGCAGGGGGCAGGGAGGTAGGGATCGCTCCTACAATGAGCAGTTCTTC. The encoded protein is CASRGQGGRDRSYNEQFF.

The chain is built from TRBV11-3 and TRBJ2-1; 7 bases are shared with TRBD2. The CDR3 has 15 amino acids. From germline, CDR1 is SGHNT and CDR2 YENEEA. The junction had 9 bases not matched to a gene; V was cut back by 3 bases and J by 7 bases. The CDR3 region has the DNA TGTGCCAGCAGCTTCGGGGGAGGGCCGTGGAATGAGCAGTTCTTC. As protein: CASSFGGGPWNEQFF.

V usage is TRBV5-4 and J usage is TRBJ2-1, with TRBD1 matching over 7 bases. Germline CDR1 is SGHNT and CDR2 is YYREEE (reference sequence). This CDR3 has 17 amino acids. With 3 bases clipped from V and 0 bases from J, the junction kept 9 bases outside the gene matches. CDR3 coding DNA: TGTGCCAGCAGCTCCGGACAGGCTCGAAGCTCCTACAATGAGCAGTTCTTC. This gives the protein CASSSGQARSSYNEQFF.

The count of this clone is one. The chain recombines TRBV9 with TRBJ1-5; D might be TRBD1 (6 bases). V was pared by 0 bases and J by 4 bases, with 11 bases between. Germline CDR1 is SGDLS and CDR2 is YYNGEE. The CDR3 consists of 15 residues. The CDR3 here is CASSVDGQPNQPQHF. As DNA, the CDR3 is TGTGCCAGCAGCGTAGACGGACAGCCAAATCAGCCCCAGCATTTT. The entire variable domain, with the rest obtained from reference TRBV9 and TRBJ1-5, is as follows: DSGVTQTPKHLITATGQRVTLRCSPRSGDLSVYWYQQSLDQGLQFLIQYYNGEERAKGNILERFSAQQFPDLHSELNLSSLELGDSALYFCASSVDGQPNQPQHFGDGTRLSIL.

The chain is built from TRBV3-1 (or the pseudogene TRBV3-2) and TRBJ1-5; D unresolved. The CDR3 runs 15 residues. Trimming stripped 2 bases from V and 0 bases from J, with 8 bases between. CDR1 is LGHDT, CDR2 YNNKEL, per germline (reference sequence). DNA for the CDR3: TGTGCCAGCAGCCAAAGTAGAGTTAGCAATCAGCCCCAGCATTTT. Amino acid sequence: CASSQSRVSNQPQHF.

This chain connects TRBV27 to TRBJ2-3; TRBD2 aligns across 8 bases. The CDR3 spans 16 residues. Germline-derived CDR1 and CDR2 are MNHEY and SMNVEV (reference sequence). The trim removed 8 bases at V and 0 bases at J, leaving 10 bases unmatched. CDR3 DNA: TGTGCCAGCCGACGCGGGAGGCCCTCTAGCACAGATACGCAGTATTTT. Amino acids: CASRRGRPSSTDTQYF.

The V gene is TRBV29-1, the J gene TRBJ1-2, with a possible D match to TRBD1 (6 bases). Germline CDR1 SQVTM, CDR2 ANQGSEA. The V and J ends lost 1 base and 6 bases respectively, with 9 bases between them. The CDR3 totals 12 residues. The DNA for the CDR3 is TGCAGCGTTGAAGGGTCAGGGGATGGCTACACCTTC. Encoded protein: CSVEGSGDGYTF. Drawing the rest from reference TRBV29-1 and TRBJ1-2, the complete variable domain is SAVISQKPSRDICQRGTSLTIQCQVDSQVTMMFWYRQQPGQSLTLIATANQGSEATYESGFVIDKFPISRPNLTFSTLTVSNMSPEDSSIYLCSVEGSGDGYTFGSGTRLTVV.

The rearrangement uses TRBV2 and TRBJ2-7; 10 bases are a match to TRBD2. The CDR3 covers 14 residues. Germline V gene sequence: CDR1 SNHLY, CDR2 FYNNEI. V lost 4 bases to trimming and J lost 5 bases; unmatched junction nucleotides: 5. The CDR3 here is CASSAGTSVHEQYF. In DNA form, the CDR3 reads TGTGCCAGCAGTGCCGGGACTAGCGTCCACGAGCAGTACTTC.

The genes are TRBV2 and TRBJ2-5, with TRBD2 as a possible D gene (5 bases). The CDR3 loop spans 14 amino acids. Germline V gives CDR1 SNHLY, CDR2 FYNNEI. V was pared by 7 bases and J by 4 bases, with 16 bases between. CDR3 amino acids: CASTVGLAGETQYF. CDR3 sequence (DNA): TGTGCCAGCACCGTTGGTCTAGCAGGAGAGACCCAGTACTTC.

The V call is TRBV4-1, the J call TRBJ1-5; TRBD1 aligns across 7 bases. The CDR3 has 14 amino acids. In germline, CDR1 is MGHRA, CDR2 YSYEKL. J lost 9 bases, V lost 1 base, and 6 bases had no gene match. In DNA form, the CDR3 reads TGCGCCAGCAGCCAAGGACAGGGTGAGACGCCCCAGCATTTT. It translates to CASSQGQGETPQHF.

The V and J genes are TRBV20-1 and TRBJ1-5, with D perhaps TRBD1 (6 bases). From germline, CDR1 is DFQATT and CDR2 SNEGSKA (reference sequence). V gave up 3 bases and J gave up 5 bases, with 14 bases separating them. This CDR3 is 14 amino acids long. DNA for the CDR3: TGCAGTGCTAGTTTCCCAGGGGATCATCAGCCCCAGCATTTT. It codes for CSASFPGDHQPQHF.

This clone showed up just a few times. This sequence joins TRBV7-3 and TRBJ2-2; weak D call: TRBD2 (6 bases). The CDR3 contains 16 residues. The germline V and J ends were trimmed by 5 bases and 0 bases, with 13 bases remaining between them. CDR1 is SGHTA and CDR2 is FQGTGA in the germline V gene. The CDR3 DNA follows: TGTGCCAGCAGCCCCACCGGAGGGGCGAACACCGGGGAGCTGTTTTTT. It specifies CASSPTGGANTGELFF.

The rearrangement links TRBV6-5 to TRBJ2-5; tentative D call: TRBD1 (5 bases). Germline V gives CDR1 MNHEY, CDR2 SVGAGI. V was cut by 1 base and J by 1 base, with 7 bases left in between. CDR3 length equals 14 residues. The CDR3 reads CASSYYQGQETQYF. CDR3 nucleotides: TGTGCCAGCAGTTACTACCAGGGCCAAGAGACCCAGTACTTC.

The chain recombines TRBV27 with TRBJ1-2; TRBD1 aligns across 10 bases. The CDR3 contains 15 residues. Per germline, CDR1 MNHEY and CDR2 SMNVEV (reference sequence). V dropped 5 bases and J dropped 5; count of bases not matched to a gene: 8. Here the CDR3 DNA reads TGTGCCAGCAGTCGAGGACAGGGGGGATGGTATGGCTACACCTTC. Translating gives CASSRGQGGWYGYTF.

The chain couples TRBV11-2 to TRBJ2-1; D might be TRBD1 (5 bases). Trimming removed 2 bases from V and 0 bases from J, with 14 bases in between. CDR1 and CDR2 (germline): SGHAT, FQNNGV. The CDR3 runs to 17 residues. The chain's CDR3 is CASSLSFQGGSYNEQFF. The CDR3 nucleotides read TGTGCCAGCAGCTTAAGTTTCCAGGGTGGCTCCTACAATGAGCAGTTCTTC.

A single count supports this clone. The chain employs TRBV4-1 and TRBJ2-7; TRBD2 matches 9 bases. Germline CDR1 MGHRA, CDR2 YSYEKL. Losses at the gene ends were 1 base for V and 1 base for J; bases not matched to a gene: 5. The CDR3 totals 16 residues. Here the CDR3 DNA reads TGCGCCAGCAGCCAAGTCGAGACTAGCGGATCCTACGAGCAGTACTTC. Its protein product is CASSQVETSGSYEQYF.

The V and J genes are TRBV5-1 and TRBJ1-5; D gene ambiguous. The germline V gene has CDR1 SGHRS and CDR2 YFSETQ. This CDR3 has 14 amino acids. V lost 3 bases and J lost 0, with 7 bases in between. The DNA of the CDR3 is TGCGCCAGCAGCTCCGAGTATAGCAATCAGCCCCAGCATTTT. Its protein product is CASSSEYSNQPQHF.

This clone was recorded a few times. The CDR3 nucleotides read TGTGCCAGCAGCACGATAAGGACAGGAGATGAAAAACTGTTTTTT. This encodes CASSTIRTGDEKLFF. This chain uses TRBV7-9 with TRBJ1-4; 7 bases fit TRBD1. J lost 6 bases, V lost 5 bases, and 9 bases had no gene match. CDR3 size: 15 residues. Germline CDR1 and CDR2: SEHNR and FQNEAQ (reference sequence).

The gene calls are TRBV5-4 and TRBJ2-7; 11 bases align to TRBD2. Germline V gene data show CDR1 as SGHNT and CDR2 as YYREEE (reference sequence). The CDR3 extends over 15 amino acids. Germline trimming cut 2 bases from V and 5 bases from J; bases unmatched to any gene: 6. The CDR3 protein is CASSFGTSGSNEQYF. CDR3 nucleotides: TGTGCCAGCAGCTTTGGAACTAGCGGGAGTAACGAGCAGTACTTC.

The chain uses TRBV3-1 (or the pseudogene TRBV3-2) and TRBJ1-6; TRBD1 agrees at 10 bases. CDR1 and CDR2 from the germline V gene are LGHDT and YNNKEL (reference sequence). Unmatched junction bases numbered 13, after V lost 4 bases and J lost 7 bases. The CDR3 extends over 18 amino acids. CDR3 sequence: CASSRGRPGQGYNSPLHF. The CDR3 DNA sequence: TGTGCCAGCAGCCGCGGGAGGCCGGGACAGGGGTACAATTCACCCCTCCACTTT.

The chain recombines TRBV18 with TRBJ2-7, with D hard to call. This CDR3 is 13 amino acids long. V dropped 3 bases and J dropped 1 base, with 7 bases sitting between them. Germline assignment: CDR1 KGHSH and CDR2 LQKENI. The CDR3 spells CASSPYGSYEQYF. DNA of the CDR3: TGTGCCAGCTCACCGTACGGTTCCTACGAGCAGTACTTC.

The chain links TRBV13 to TRBJ2-2; TRBD2 aligns across 7 bases. CDR3 length: 15 residues. Germline loops: CDR1 PRHDT, CDR2 FYEKMQ (reference sequence). V dropped 5 bases and J dropped 4; count of bases not matched to a gene: 7. The CDR3 here is CASSRKGGSTGELFF. CDR3 nucleotide sequence: TGTGCCAGCAGCCGGAAGGGAGGGTCCACCGGGGAGCTGTTTTTT.

The CDR3 reads CASSGGTSGDEQYF. The DNA for the CDR3 is TGTGCCAGCAGCGGCGGGACCAGCGGTGACGAGCAGTACTTC. This chain connects TRBV9 to TRBJ2-7; a possible D gene is TRBD2 (6 bases). V was cut by 3 bases and J by 5 bases, with 15 bases left in between. The CDR3 contains 14 residues. Looked up from germline, CDR1 is SGDLS and CDR2 is YYNGEE. Drawing the rest from reference TRBV9 and TRBJ2-7, the complete variable domain is DSGVTQTPKHLITATGQRVTLRCSPRSGDLSVYWYQQSLDQGLQFLIQYYNGEERAKGNILERFSAQQFPDLHSELNLSSLELGDSALYFCASSGGTSGDEQYFGPGTRLTVT.

This clone appeared once. V is TRBV10-2 and J is TRBJ1-5; D perhaps matches TRBD1 (5 bases). Germline loops: CDR1 WSHSY, CDR2 SAAADI. This CDR3 has 15 amino acids. V gave up 5 bases and J gave up 7 bases, with 18 bases separating them. CDR3: CASSLRSGVGQPQHF. The CDR3 region has the DNA TGCGCCAGCAGTCTGCGTTCGGGGGTCGGGCAGCCCCAGCATTTT.

J is TRBJ2-3 and V is TRBV11-2; 7 bases match TRBD2. V was pared by 2 bases and J by 4 bases, with 6 bases of the junction left unmatched. This CDR3 has 15 residues. Per germline, CDR1 SGHAT and CDR2 FQNNGV. The CDR3, as DNA: TGTGCCAGCAGCTTAATGTCAGGGAGGGCAGATACGCAGTATTTT. Amino acid sequence: CASSLMSGRADTQYF.

The chain employs TRBV7-6 and TRBJ2-3, with no clear D. V shed 1 base and J shed 0 bases, with 11 bases lying between them. CDR3 length: 16 amino acids. Germline V lookup: CDR1 SGHVS, CDR2 FNYEAQ. Written as DNA, the CDR3 is TGTGCCAGCAGCTTAGTTCCAGCGCCTAGCACAGATACGCAGTATTTT. This encodes CASSLVPAPSTDTQYF.

CDR3 amino acids: CASSPPGLAGGKDTQYF. CDR3 coding DNA: TGTGCCAGCAGTCCACCGGGACTAGCGGGAGGGAAAGATACGCAGTATTTT. J is TRBJ2-3 and V is TRBV25-1, with TRBD2 identical over 16 bases. Unmatched junction bases numbered 7, after V lost 5 bases and J lost 5 bases. Germline values: CDR1 MGHDK, CDR2 SYGVNS. This CDR3 comprises 17 residues.